The source of this TCR beta chain is a study of cytomegalovirus exposure and HLA in healthy donors. This CDR3 comprises 17 residues. J lost 2 bases, V lost 0 bases, and 1 base had no gene match. The germline gives CDR1 SGHTA, CDR2 FQGNSA. The study, taken as a whole, reports: Most TCR sequences showed up rarely, but some public TCRs showed up in many donors. Cytomegalovirus status was reportedly diagnosed by the classifier with high sensitivity and specificity. A few CMV-associated chains were confirmed in vitro to be specific for CMV antigens. Altogether, some 170 TCR beta chains were recorded as cytomegalovirus-associated.

About this clone: Its cognate antigen is unknown.

Method: immunoSEQ multiplex PCR; TCRdb's copy keeps in-frame clones and lacks some. The profile shows fewer than 250,000 clones, roughly 89% of them singletons. The sample was PBMCs. This TCR was sampled from a man aged 18 to 29 in good health and CMV-seronegative. This sequence joins TRBV7-2 and TRBJ2-6; 10 nucleotides line up with TRBD2. CDR3 nucleotide sequence: TGTGCCAGCAGCTTAGCCGGGACTAGCGCTGGGGCCAACGTCCTGACTTTC. Protein sequence: CASSLAGTSAGANVLTF. The full variable domain, rest sourced from reference TRBV7-2 and TRBJ2-6, is GAGVSQSPSNKVTEKGKDVELRCDPISGHTALYWYRQSLGQGLEFLIYFQGNSAPDKSGLPSDRFSAERTGGSVSTLTIQRTQQEDSAVYLCASSLAGTSAGANVLTFGAGSRLTVL.